The 19 T cell receptor beta chains presented below share a single source sample, sequenced in a study of early T cells in non-severe SARS-CoV-2 infection. TCRdb passed the 5' RACE reads through MiXCR, listing each CDR3 protein once. The table lists more than 55,000 distinct CDR3 sequences, over 4.5% of them singletons. Sequencing was performed on whole blood, taken at baseline. These TCRs come from an adult who was a healthcare worker with PCR-confirmed SARS-CoV-2 infection or an uninfected control (not recorded which).

There are many counts of this clonotype. The chain combines TRBV20-1 with TRBJ1-1; D perhaps matches TRBD1 (5 bases). The CDR3 has 13 amino acids. The germline gives CDR1 DFQATT, CDR2 SNEGSKA (reference sequence). Between the trimmed V and J ends, which lost 1 base and 2 bases, there was a span of 8 bases. DNA of the CDR3: TGCAGTGCTAGAGGGGGACGAAACACTGAAGCTTTCTTT. This encodes CSARGGRNTEAFF.

This clonotype occurred many times. This rearrangement joins TRBV20-1 to TRBJ2-1; D unclear. The length of the CDR3 is 16 residues. Germline CDR1 DFQATT, CDR2 SNEGSKA (reference sequence). Trimming removed 0 bases from V and 0 bases from J, with 12 bases in between. DNA for the CDR3: TGCAGTGCTAGAGACGCGACTCAGAGCTCCTACAATGAGCAGTTCTTC. Its translation is CSARDATQSSYNEQFF.

This clonotype was recorded many times. CDR3 amino acids: CASSAGLDQPQHF. The CDR3 coding sequence is TGTGCCAGCAGCGCAGGGTTGGATCAGCCCCAGCATTTT. This chain connects TRBV9 to TRBJ1-5; D is perhaps TRBD1 (5 bases). CDR3 length equals 13 residues. Looked up from germline, CDR1 is SGDLS and CDR2 is YYNGEE. Trimming left V 3 bases short and J 5 bases short, with 9 bases between.

This clonotype has just a few counts. The chain employs TRBV2 and TRBJ2-5, with 9 bases that match TRBD2. The V gene end was trimmed by 7 bases and the J gene end by 2 bases; junction bases not matched to a gene: 5. Germline CDR1 SNHLY, CDR2 FYNNEI. There are 14 residues in the CDR3. The CDR3: CASNPTSGQETQYF. CDR3 sequence (DNA): TGTGCCAGCAACCCGACTAGCGGACAAGAGACCCAGTACTTC.

This chain connects TRBV28 to TRBJ2-1; D is perhaps TRBD1 (5 bases). The CDR3 has 13 amino acids. Per germline, CDR1 MDHEN and CDR2 SYDVKM. V lost 5 bases and J 6 bases, leaving 11 bases between the germline ends. The CDR3 protein is CASSLRGSNEQFF. The CDR3 DNA follows: TGTGCCAGCAGTCTAAGGGGATCCAATGAGCAGTTCTTC.

This clonotype has a count of ten or more. This chain connects TRBV28 to TRBJ2-3, with 8 positions matching TRBD2. This CDR3 has 11 amino acids. Unmatched junction bases numbered 6, after V lost 7 bases and J lost 12 bases. The germline V gene encodes CDR1 MDHEN and CDR2 SYDVKM. CDR3 in DNA: TGTGCCAGCACGTTGGCGGGAGGACAGTATTTT. Translating it yields CASTLAGGQYF.

This clonotype came up many times. The chain joins TRBV24-1 to TRBJ2-3; 12 bases map to TRBD2. Per germline, CDR1 KGHDR and CDR2 SFDVKD. The ends lost 4 bases at V and 3 bases at J; junction bases unmatched: 13. This CDR3 has 19 residues. CDR3 protein: CATSDPRASGRAGTDTQYF. CDR3 DNA sequence: TGTGCCACCAGTGACCCTCGGGCTAGCGGGAGGGCAGGTACAGATACGCAGTATTTT.

The chain combines TRBV7-8 with TRBJ1-2, with 10 bases that match TRBD1. With V trimmed by 4 bases and J by 0 bases, 14 bases remained unmatched. Germline CDR1 SGHVS, CDR2 FQNEAQ. The CDR3 spans 19 residues. CDR3 in amino acids: CASSSFPAGQGITNYGYTF. The CDR3 nucleotides are TGTGCCAGCAGCTCCTTTCCGGCGGGACAGGGGATAACTAACTATGGCTACACCTTC.

This clonotype has a handful of counts. CDR3 nucleotide sequence: TGCAGCGTTGAACGGCGGGAGAGGGCCGGGGAGCTGTTTTTT. As protein: CSVERRERAGELFF. The rearrangement uses TRBV29-1 and TRBJ2-2; 7 bases align to TRBD2. This CDR3 is built from 14 residues. Germline CDR1 and CDR2: SQVTM and ANQGSEA. The trim removed 2 bases at V and 6 bases at J, leaving 6 bases unmatched.

This clonotype showed up just a few times. This sequence joins TRBV7-3 and TRBJ2-1, with 7 bases identical to TRBD2. With V trimmed by 2 bases and J by 4 bases, 5 bases remained unmatched. CDR3 length: 15 amino acids. From germline, CDR1 is SGHTA and CDR2 FQGTGA. CDR3 protein: CASSLQGGPYNEQFF. CDR3 in DNA: TGTGCCAGCAGCTTACAGGGAGGGCCGTACAATGAGCAGTTCTTC.

This clonotype was counted at least ten times. V and J are TRBV4-2 and TRBJ1-5; the D gene is possibly TRBD1 (6 bases). Germline CDR1 is LGHNA and CDR2 is YNFKEQ. The length of the CDR3 is 16 residues. Trimming removed 0 bases at V and 7 bases at J, with 16 bases between. The CDR3 reads CASSQDVRGGGQPQHF. DNA of the CDR3: TGTGCCAGCAGCCAAGATGTTCGGGGGGGCGGGCAGCCCCAGCATTTT.

This clonotype was seen many times. The chain links TRBV27 to TRBJ1-1; no clear D. Germline V gene lookup returns CDR1 MNHEY and CDR2 SMNVEV (reference sequence). Deletions cut 3 bases from V and 6 bases from J, with 8 bases between. The CDR3 extends over 12 amino acids. The CDR3 DNA follows: TGTGCCAGCAGTTTTAGGGAAGCTGAAGCTTTCTTT. As protein: CASSFREAEAFF.

There are many counts of this clonotype. The V gene is TRBV5-6, the J gene TRBJ2-1, with D hard to call. The CDR3 runs 13 residues. V was cut by 4 bases and J by 8 bases, with 13 bases left in between. CDR1 SGHDT and CDR2 YYEEEE come from the germline V gene. CDR3 residues: CASSPSVRDEQFF. The CDR3 DNA reads as TGTGCCAGCAGCCCATCCGTACGGGATGAGCAGTTCTTC.

This clonotype was counted ten times or more. This chain connects TRBV6-4 to TRBJ2-1; 13 bases fit TRBD2. CDR1 is MRHNA and CDR2 is SNTAGT in the germline V gene. Germline trimming cut 2 bases from V and 5 bases from J; bases unmatched to any gene: 0. The CDR3 totals 15 residues. The CDR3 region has the DNA TGTGCCAGCAGTGACGGGACTAGCGGGAACAATGAGCAGTTCTTC. It codes for CASSDGTSGNNEQFF.

J is TRBJ2-1 and V is TRBV20-1; unclear D gene. Germline CDR1 and CDR2: DFQATT and SNEGSKA (reference sequence). Trimming shortened V by 7 bases and J by 0 bases, and 10 bases separated the two germline ends. This CDR3 comprises 13 residues. The CDR3 here is CSEGGSSYNEQFF. The DNA for the CDR3 is TGCAGTGAAGGCGGCAGCTCCTACAATGAGCAGTTCTTC.

This clonotype was seen repeatedly, ten times or more. This chain links TRBV7-9 with TRBJ1-5; possible D gene TRBD1, 5 bases. The CDR3 totals 15 residues. The V and J ends lost 5 bases and 6 bases respectively, with 17 bases between them. Germline-derived CDR1 and CDR2 are SEHNR and FQNEAQ (reference sequence). The CDR3 bases are TGTGCCAGCAGCCAGACGGGCCAGGGTGGTCAGCCCCAGCATTTT. Residues: CASSQTGQGGQPQHF.

This clonotype was seen a handful of times. The chain carries TRBV27 and TRBJ1-4; D gene ambiguous. V dropped 8 bases and J dropped 4 bases, with 8 bases sitting between them. The V gene's germline CDR1 is MNHEY and CDR2 SMNVEV (reference sequence). This CDR3 has 12 residues. CDR3 residues: CASGRINEKLFF. The DNA for the CDR3 is TGTGCCAGCGGGCGGATTAATGAAAAACTGTTTTTT.

This clonotype appeared many times. The rearrangement links TRBV11-2 to TRBJ1-1, with a weak D call TRBD1 (5 bases). CDR1 SGHAT and CDR2 FQNNGV come from the germline V gene. V was pared by 5 bases and J by 11 bases, with 24 bases between. This CDR3 is built from 15 residues. This CDR3 reads CASSRDPDSRSEAFF. Written as DNA, the CDR3 is TGTGCCAGCAGCCGGGACCCAGACAGCCGCTCAGAGGCTTTCTTT.

The table lists this clonotype with many counts. The chain employs TRBV5-1 and TRBJ1-1; no reliable D call. The CDR3 sequence is 14 residues long. The germline V gene encodes CDR1 SGHRS and CDR2 YFSETQ. V was pared by 4 bases and J by 2 bases, with 12 bases between. The CDR3 loop is CASSPPGGNTEAFF. The CDR3 bases are TGCGCCAGCAGCCCGCCTGGAGGCAACACTGAAGCTTTCTTT.